A selection of T cell receptor beta chains follows, all from one sample in a study of cytomegalovirus exposure and HLA in healthy donors. Sequencing was performed with immunoSEQ multiplex PCR; in TCRdb, only in-frame clones are kept and a portion is missing. The sample holds 130,000 or so clones; less than 85% are singletons and the top ten take 1.5%. The specimen sequenced was PBMCs. These receptors were obtained from a man aged 35 to 55 in good health and CMV-seronegative. Both conserved end residues are part of each CDR3. Each record gives: CDR3 DNA, CDR3 protein, J gene, D gene, V gene, clone size. A D gene is named only where the DNA matches it firmly. The listing skips clone size in some rows; elsewhere it reads once, few, many or a size class.

DNA: TGTGCCAGCTCCGATCCGCTACAGGGAAATCAGCCCCAGCATTTT
CDR3: CASSDPLQGNQPQHF
J: TRBJ1-5
D: -
V: TRBV27
size: -

DNA: TGTGCCAGTAGTATACGGACAGGCCGAATGGAGACCCAGTACTTC
CDR3: CASSIRTGRMETQYF
J: TRBJ2-5
D: TRBD1
V: TRBV19
size: once

DNA: TGTGCCAGCAGCGTTGGGTGGGGGGCAGATACGCAGTATTTT
CDR3: CASSVGWGADTQYF
J: TRBJ2-3
D: -
V: TRBV9
size: -

DNA: TGTGCCAGCAGCTTAGATCCAGGGCCTTACGAGCAGTACTTC
CDR3: CASSLDPGPYEQYF
J: TRBJ2-7
D: -
V: TRBV7-2
size: -

DNA: TGTGCCATCAGGGATAGCGGGGGTAAAAATGAGCAGTTCTTC
CDR3: CAIRDSGGKNEQFF
J: TRBJ2-1
D: TRBD2
V: TRBV10-3
size: -

DNA: TGTGCCAGCAGCTTGACTCCGGGACAGGGGTTCGGTTCACCCCTCCACTTT
CDR3: CASSLTPGQGFGSPLHF
J: TRBJ1-6
D: TRBD1
V: TRBV7-2
size: -

DNA: TGTGCCAGCAGTTTATCGTCAGGGGGCGCGAACACCGGGGAGCTGTTTTTT
CDR3: CASSLSSGGANTGELFF
J: TRBJ2-2
D: TRBD1
V: TRBV27
size: few

DNA: TGTGCCAGCAGTTTACCCCCCGAAGAGACCCAGTACTTC
CDR3: CASSLPPEETQYF
J: TRBJ2-5
D: -
V: TRBV28
size: -

DNA: TGTGCCAGCAGGGAGACAGGTAGCTCCTACGAGCAGTACTTC
CDR3: CASRETGSSYEQYF
J: TRBJ2-7
D: -
V: TRBV28
size: few

DNA: TGTGCCAGCAGCCGTGGACAGGGTACTGCTGGCTACACCTTC
CDR3: CASSRGQGTAGYTF
J: TRBJ1-2
D: TRBD1
V: TRBV6-6
size: -

DNA: TGTGCCAGCAGTTTACGTCCGACAGGGCCCTACAATGAGCAGTTCTTC
CDR3: CASSLRPTGPYNEQFF
J: TRBJ2-1
D: TRBD1
V: TRBV28
size: -

DNA: TGTGCCAGCAGCAAGCCGGGACACCCTTACTATGGCTACACCTTC
CDR3: CASSKPGHPYYGYTF
J: TRBJ1-2
D: -
V: TRBV21-1
size: -

DNA: TGTGCCAGTAGTATCCGGGGACTAGCGGGGGGATTACAAGAGACCCAGTACTTC
CDR3: CASSIRGLAGGLQETQYF
J: TRBJ2-5
D: TRBD2
V: TRBV19
size: -

DNA: TGTGCTAGTGGTAGAACCGGGACTAACAATGAGCAGTTCTTC
CDR3: CASGRTGTNNEQFF
J: TRBJ2-1
D: TRBD2
V: TRBV12-5
size: once

DNA: TGTGCCAGCAGCGTATCGAGCGGAGCGAACACCGGGGAGCTGTTTTTT
CDR3: CASSVSSGANTGELFF
J: TRBJ2-2
D: -
V: TRBV9
size: -

DNA: TGTGCTAGCAGGCCCTCAGGAGGGGAGCTGTTTTTT
CDR3: CASRPSGGELFF
J: TRBJ2-2
D: -
V: TRBV7-7
size: few

DNA: TGTGCCAGCAGCTCGGACAGGGGACAGGTAGCTTTCTTT
CDR3: CASSSDRGQVAFF
J: TRBJ1-1
D: TRBD1
V: TRBV5-6
size: -

DNA: TGTGCCAGCAGCTTAGAAGTCCCCGGCGGGGAAGAGACCCAGTACTTC
CDR3: CASSLEVPGGEETQYF
J: TRBJ2-5
D: -
V: TRBV7-2
size: -

DNA: TGTGCCAGCAGCTTAGCACTCAATCAGCCCCAGCATTTT
CDR3: CASSLALNQPQHF
J: TRBJ1-5
D: -
V: TRBV7-2
size: -

DNA: TGTGCCAGTAGTTGGGAGGCAGATACGCAGTATTTT
CDR3: CASSWEADTQYF
J: TRBJ2-3
D: -
V: TRBV19
size: -

DNA: TGTGCCAGCAGCTTGCGGAGACAGAGCTCTGGGGCCAACGTCCTGACTTTC
CDR3: CASSLRRQSSGANVLTF
J: TRBJ2-6
D: -
V: TRBV13
size: -

DNA: TGTGCCAGCAGTTACGGCCGCGGGGCCATGAACACTGAAGCTTTCTTT
CDR3: CASSYGRGAMNTEAFF
J: TRBJ1-1
D: -
V: TRBV6-5
size: few

DNA: TGTGCCAGTACCTCAGGCCGACTAGCGGGAGACAATGAGCAGTTCTTC
CDR3: CASTSGRLAGDNEQFF
J: TRBJ2-1
D: TRBD2
V: TRBV19
size: once

DNA: TGTGCCAGCAAAATGACAGGACCTTATAATTCACCCCTCCACTTT
CDR3: CASKMTGPYNSPLHF
J: TRBJ1-6
D: -
V: TRBV27
size: -

DNA: TGTGCCAGCAGCCGGGATCCTACGAACACTGAAGCTTTCTTT
CDR3: CASSRDPTNTEAFF
J: TRBJ1-1
D: -
V: TRBV7-2
size: -

DNA: TGTGCCAGCAGCCCCGGGTCCCGCACAGATACGCAGTATTTT
CDR3: CASSPGSRTDTQYF
J: TRBJ2-3
D: -
V: TRBV27
size: -

DNA: TGTGCCAGCAGCCAAGCGGGGGGCCGACCCTACACCGGGGAGCTGTTTTTT
CDR3: CASSQAGGRPYTGELFF
J: TRBJ2-2
D: TRBD2
V: TRBV28
size: -

DNA: TGCGCCAGCAGCCAAGATTGGGGCCGCCAAGAGACCCAGTACTTC
CDR3: CASSQDWGRQETQYF
J: TRBJ2-5
D: -
V: TRBV4-1
size: -

DNA: TGCGCCAGCAGCCGTCGGACAGGGGAGAACACCGGGGAGCTGTTTTTT
CDR3: CASSRRTGENTGELFF
J: TRBJ2-2
D: TRBD1
V: TRBV5-1
size: -

DNA: TGTGCCAGCAGTCTCGGGACAGGGGTAGAGTATGGCTACACCTTC
CDR3: CASSLGTGVEYGYTF
J: TRBJ1-2
D: TRBD1
V: TRBV5-4
size: -

DNA: TGTGCCAGCAGCTACGGGACAGGGGAGGCCAACACTGAAGCTTTCTTT
CDR3: CASSYGTGEANTEAFF
J: TRBJ1-1
D: TRBD1
V: TRBV5-4
size: few

DNA: TGTGCCAGCAGCTCGCTAGCGGGGAGGGGCGAGCAGTTCTTC
CDR3: CASSSLAGRGEQFF
J: TRBJ2-1
D: TRBD2
V: TRBV7-8
size: -

DNA: TGTGCCAGCAGCGTAGGAGGGGGCTGGGGGAGCAATCAGCCCCAGCATTTT
CDR3: CASSVGGGWGSNQPQHF
J: TRBJ1-5
D: TRBD1
V: TRBV9
size: -

DNA: TGTGCCAGCAGCTGGGGCGGGAGCAATGAGCAGTTCTTC
CDR3: CASSWGGSNEQFF
J: TRBJ2-1
D: TRBD2
V: TRBV2
size: -

DNA: TGTGCCAGCAGCCCAACCGGGACTAGCGGGAGGAGCCACGAGCAGTACTTC
CDR3: CASSPTGTSGRSHEQYF
J: TRBJ2-7
D: TRBD2
V: TRBV4-2
size: once

DNA: TGTGCCAGCAGCGCGGGACCACAACCTCGCACAGATACGCAGTATTTT
CDR3: CASSAGPQPRTDTQYF
J: TRBJ2-3
D: -
V: TRBV11-2
size: -

DNA: TGTGCCATCAGTGGACAAATCGGGACACCCAATCAGCCCCAGCATTTT
CDR3: CAISGQIGTPNQPQHF
J: TRBJ1-5
D: -
V: TRBV10-3
size: -

DNA: TGTGCCAGCAGCTCCGACAACTCCTACGAGCAGTACTTC
CDR3: CASSSDNSYEQYF
J: TRBJ2-7
D: -
V: TRBV7-6
size: few

DNA: TGTGCCAGCAGGTGGGACAGGGAACAGCCCCAGCATTTT
CDR3: CASRWDREQPQHF
J: TRBJ1-5
D: TRBD1
V: TRBV2
size: -

DNA: TGCGCCAGCAGCCAAGCCGGGGGCTCTGGGGCCAACGTCCTGACTTTC
CDR3: CASSQAGGSGANVLTF
J: TRBJ2-6
D: -
V: TRBV4-3
size: -

DNA: TGTGCCAGCAGCTTTGGGGGCCGGGAGCTGTTTTTT
CDR3: CASSFGGRELFF
J: TRBJ2-2
D: -
V: TRBV7-3
size: -

DNA: TGTGCCAGCAGTTTGGGACAGATAGAGACCCAGTACTTC
CDR3: CASSLGQIETQYF
J: TRBJ2-5
D: TRBD1
V: TRBV28
size: -

DNA: TGTGCCAGCAGCTTAGGAGTTCCTGGAAACACCATATATTTT
CDR3: CASSLGVPGNTIYF
J: TRBJ1-3
D: -
V: TRBV7-9
size: -

DNA: TGCGCCAGCAGCCAAGGGGCTTCCCGGGCTTTCTTT
CDR3: CASSQGASRAFF
J: TRBJ1-1
D: -
V: TRBV4-1
size: -

DNA: TGCAGCGCTTTGACAGACTCCTACGAGCAGTACTTC
CDR3: CSALTDSYEQYF
J: TRBJ2-7
D: -
V: TRBV29-1
size: -

DNA: TGTGCAAGTCGCTTCTGGAGGCGGACTAGCACAGATACGCAGTATTTT
CDR3: CASRFWRRTSTDTQYF
J: TRBJ2-3
D: -
V: TRBV12-2
size: -

DNA: TGTGCCACCGACACGATGAACACTGAAGCTTTCTTT
CDR3: CATDTMNTEAFF
J: TRBJ1-1
D: -
V: TRBV7-9
size: -